What follows are 4 T cell receptor beta chains derived from one specimen sequenced in a study of CD8 T cells in ankylosing spondylitis. TCRdb analysed the 5' RACE reads with MiXCR anew, one entry per CDR3 protein. The sample lists about 96,000 distinct CDR3 sequences, 8.8% occurring once. Sequencing used blood, either unsorted or a sorted T cell fraction (not recorded which). The receptor set was obtained from a male donor with ankylosing spondylitis or in good health (not recorded which).

This clonotype was seen at least ten times. The chain has TRBV20-1 and TRBJ2-7; the D is unclear. This CDR3 has 14 amino acids. The germline gives CDR1 DFQATT, CDR2 SNEGSKA (reference sequence). V lost 0 bases and J 1 base, leaving 10 bases between the germline ends. CDR3 sequence reads: CSARDPDLSYEQYF. The DNA for the CDR3 is TGCAGTGCTAGAGACCCAGACCTTTCCTACGAGCAGTACTTC.

The chain is built from TRBV12-3 or TRBV12-4 and TRBJ2-3; D uncertain. The DNA end is a closer match to TRBJ1-5, so the J assignment may be wrong. The CDR3 is 11 amino acids. For the CDR3, the DNA is TGTGCCAGCAGCTTTACAGATACGCAGCATTTT. Its protein product is CASSFTDTQHF.

This sequence joins TRBV7-8 and TRBJ1-1; D uncertain. The germline gives CDR1 SGHVS, CDR2 FQNEAQ. Trimming took 5 bases from V and 11 from J, leaving 12 bases between them. CDR3 length equals 11 residues. The DNA for the CDR3 is TGTGCCAGCAGCCCCCTGGGCGATGCTTTCTTT. Its protein product is CASSPLGDAFF.

This clonotype was found many times. This chain connects TRBV20-1 to TRBJ2-7; TRBD2 is a possible D gene (6 bases). Trimming took 5 bases from V and 0 from J, leaving 17 bases between them. From germline, CDR1 is DFQATT and CDR2 SNEGSKA (reference sequence). The CDR3 spans 15 residues. The DNA of the CDR3 is TGCAGTGCTCATTCTGGGGACTTCTCCTCCTACGAGCAGTACTTC. Protein sequence: CSAHSGDFSSYEQYF.